The rows below give T cell receptor beta chains drawn from one sample of a study of regulatory T cells in long-lasting Graves disease. TCRdb re-called the multiplex PCR reads with MiXCR, one entry per CDR3 protein. Here the sample spans around 450,000 distinct CDR3 sequences, about 15% being singletons. The same specimen was also included in a second study, on T cells in Graves' hyperthyroidism and ophthalmopathy.

Sequencing was performed on peripheral blood mononuclear cells (PBMCs), taken at new diagnosis, from a patient treated with antithyroid drugs. The receptor set was obtained from a woman under 40 with Graves disease. CDR3s include the opening cysteine and the closing phenylalanine or tryptophan. The order of the fields is clone size, J gene, V gene, D gene, CDR3 protein, CDR3 DNA. A D gene is named only where the DNA matches it firmly. Part of the rows lack a size; the others show once, few, many or a class for expanded clones.

clone size: many; J gene: TRBJ2-1; V gene: TRBV5-1; D gene: .; CDR3 protein: CASSLSASDGNEQFF; CDR3 DNA: TGCGCCAGCAGCTTGTCGGCTAGCGACGGGAATGAGCAGTTCTTC
clone size: many; J gene: TRBJ1-5; V gene: TRBV12-3/TRBV12-4; D gene: TRBD1; CDR3 protein: CASSLDRPRQPQHF; CDR3 DNA: TGTGCCAGCAGCCTGGACAGGCCACGTCAGCCCCAGCATTTT
clone size: many; J gene: TRBJ1-3; V gene: TRBV30; D gene: .; CDR3 protein: CAWSGDSGNTIYF; CDR3 DNA: TGTGCCTGGAGTGGGGACTCTGGAAACACCATATATTTT
clone size: .; J gene: TRBJ2-1; V gene: TRBV10-1; D gene: TRBD2; CDR3 protein: CASSEFGLAEYNEQFF; CDR3 DNA: TGCGCCAGCAGTGAGTTTGGACTAGCAGAGTACAATGAGCAGTTCTTC
clone size: many; J gene: TRBJ1-5; V gene: TRBV12-3/TRBV12-4; D gene: TRBD1; CDR3 protein: CASSLTGSSNQPQHF; CDR3 DNA: TGTGCCAGCAGTTTGACAGGGAGTAGCAATCAGCCCCAGCATTTT
clone size: many; J gene: TRBJ1-1; V gene: TRBV19; D gene: TRBD1; CDR3 protein: CASNQGVTEAFF; CDR3 DNA: TGTGCCAGTAACCAGGGGGTGACTGAAGCTTTCTTT
clone size: many; J gene: TRBJ2-5; V gene: TRBV24-1; D gene: .; CDR3 protein: CATSDPKGEETQYF; CDR3 DNA: TGTGCCACCAGTGATCCAAAGGGGGAAGAGACCCAGTACTTC
clone size: many; J gene: TRBJ2-7; V gene: TRBV2; D gene: TRBD2; CDR3 protein: CASSEIDRGSVSYEQYF; CDR3 DNA: TGTGCCAGCAGTGAAATCGATCGCGGGAGTGTTTCCTACGAGCAGTACTTC
clone size: many; J gene: TRBJ2-1; V gene: TRBV7-8; D gene: .; CDR3 protein: CASSLMDGYNEQFF; CDR3 DNA: TGTGCCAGCAGCTTAATGGACGGGTACAATGAGCAGTTCTTC
clone size: once; J gene: TRBJ1-5; V gene: TRBV19; D gene: .; CDR3 protein: CASSIDPVQPLSNQPQHF; CDR3 DNA: TGTGCCAGTAGTATAGATCCCGTACAGCCACTTAGCAATCAGCCCCAGCATTTT
clone size: .; J gene: TRBJ2-3; V gene: TRBV5-5; D gene: .; CDR3 protein: CASSSGGGNFRDTQYF; CDR3 DNA: TGTGCCAGCAGTTCTGGAGGGGGAAATTTTCGAGATACGCAGTATTTT
clone size: many; J gene: TRBJ2-3; V gene: TRBV6-4; D gene: TRBD2; CDR3 protein: CASSDSGGTDTQYF; CDR3 DNA: TGTGCCAGCAGTGACAGCGGGGGCACAGATACGCAGTATTTT
clone size: few; J gene: TRBJ2-5; V gene: TRBV12-3/TRBV12-4; D gene: .; CDR3 protein: CASAPRRDLQQETQYF; CDR3 DNA: TGTGCCAGCGCTCCCCGCCGAGATTTACAGCAAGAGACCCAGTACTTC
clone size: .; J gene: TRBJ2-6; V gene: TRBV12-3/TRBV12-4; D gene: .; CDR3 protein: CASSYNAPSGANVLTF; CDR3 DNA: TGTGCCAGCAGTTATAATGCCCCGTCTGGGGCCAACGTCCTGACTTTC
clone size: .; J gene: TRBJ2-2; V gene: TRBV19; D gene: TRBD1; CDR3 protein: CASSMTGDTGELFF; CDR3 DNA: TGTGCCAGTAGTATGACAGGGGACACCGGGGAGCTGTTTTTT
clone size: many; J gene: TRBJ2-2; V gene: TRBV12-3/TRBV12-4; D gene: .; CDR3 protein: CASSLRATGELFF; CDR3 DNA: TGTGCCAGCAGTTTAAGGGCTACCGGGGAGCTGTTTTTT
clone size: few; J gene: TRBJ2-2; V gene: TRBV6-1; D gene: .; CDR3 protein: CASSDKDLAKSANTGELFF; CDR3 DNA: TGTGCCAGCAGTGATAAGGATTTGGCGAAATCAGCGAACACCGGGGAGCTGTTTTTT
clone size: many; J gene: TRBJ2-7; V gene: TRBV20-1; D gene: .; CDR3 protein: CSALRTPRYEQYF; CDR3 DNA: TGCAGTGCTTTACGGACACCCCGCTACGAGCAGTACTTC
clone size: few; J gene: TRBJ2-1; V gene: TRBV15; D gene: TRBD2; CDR3 protein: CATSRNIAGSGRDEQFF; CDR3 DNA: TGTGCCACCAGCAGAAATATAGCGGGTTCCGGGAGGGATGAGCAGTTCTTC
clone size: many; J gene: TRBJ2-7; V gene: TRBV20-1; D gene: TRBD1; CDR3 protein: CSAREGTGGYEQYF; CDR3 DNA: TGCAGTGCTAGAGAGGGGACAGGGGGCTACGAGCAGTACTTC
clone size: .; J gene: TRBJ2-2; V gene: TRBV30; D gene: .; CDR3 protein: CAWSLLTGLTLSTGELFF; CDR3 DNA: TGTGCCTGGAGCCTCCTTACAGGGTTAACCCTAAGCACCGGGGAGCTGTTTTTT
clone size: many; J gene: TRBJ2-5; V gene: TRBV28; D gene: .; CDR3 protein: CASSLGWGEETQYF; CDR3 DNA: TGTGCCAGCAGCCTAGGGTGGGGAGAGGAGACCCAGTACTTC
clone size: many; J gene: TRBJ1-1; V gene: TRBV5-1; D gene: .; CDR3 protein: CASSFKGYTEAFF; CDR3 DNA: TGCGCCAGCAGCTTCAAGGGGTACACTGAAGCTTTCTTT
clone size: few; J gene: TRBJ2-7; V gene: TRBV19; D gene: .; CDR3 protein: CASSTSKRGGYEQYF; CDR3 DNA: TGTGCCAGTAGTACCTCCAAACGGGGAGGCTACGAGCAGTACTTC
clone size: many; J gene: TRBJ1-1; V gene: TRBV18; D gene: .; CDR3 protein: CASSAAGNTEAFF; CDR3 DNA: TGTGCCAGCTCTGCCGCTGGGAACACTGAAGCTTTCTTT
clone size: many; J gene: TRBJ2-6; V gene: TRBV2; D gene: .; CDR3 protein: CASSDTGIESGANVLTF; CDR3 DNA: TGTGCCAGCAGTGATACAGGCATCGAGTCTGGGGCCAACGTCCTGACTTTC
clone size: few; J gene: TRBJ1-6; V gene: TRBV11-3; D gene: .; CDR3 protein: CASRGGSGTKNSPLHF; CDR3 DNA: TGTGCCAGCAGGGGGGGCAGCGGGACAAAGAATTCACCCCTCCACTTT
clone size: .; J gene: TRBJ1-2; V gene: TRBV6-1; D gene: TRBD1; CDR3 protein: CASRIIGQGAYGYTF; CDR3 DNA: TGTGCCAGCAGAATAATCGGACAGGGGGCCTATGGCTACACCTTC
clone size: .; J gene: TRBJ2-7; V gene: TRBV28; D gene: .; CDR3 protein: CASSFLEVPYEQYF; CDR3 DNA: TGTGCCAGCAGTTTCCTAGAGGTCCCCTACGAGCAGTACTTC
clone size: few; J gene: TRBJ2-2; V gene: TRBV18; D gene: .; CDR3 protein: CASSPRRGLEELFF; CDR3 DNA: TGTGCCAGCTCACCACGAAGGGGGTTGGAGGAGCTGTTTTTT
clone size: many; J gene: TRBJ2-5; V gene: TRBV3-1; D gene: TRBD2; CDR3 protein: CASSFTSGRGSRSQETQYF; CDR3 DNA: TGTGCCAGCAGTTTCACTAGCGGGAGGGGGTCACGGTCCCAAGAGACCCAGTACTTC
clone size: few; J gene: TRBJ2-1; V gene: TRBV6-2/TRBV6-3; D gene: TRBD2; CDR3 protein: CASRRGLAGTIEQSF; CDR3 DNA: TGTGCCAGCAGGCGGGGACTAGCGGGAACGATTGAGCAGTCCTTC
clone size: many; J gene: TRBJ2-7; V gene: TRBV20-1; D gene: TRBD2; CDR3 protein: CSAREREYEQYF; CDR3 DNA: TGCAGTGCTAGAGAGCGGGAGTACGAGCAGTACTTC
clone size: .; J gene: TRBJ2-1; V gene: TRBV9; D gene: TRBD2; CDR3 protein: CASSVEGAGEDNEQFF; CDR3 DNA: TGTGCCAGCAGCGTAGAGGGAGCGGGAGAAGACAATGAGCAGTTCTTC
clone size: few; J gene: TRBJ2-3; V gene: TRBV5-6; D gene: TRBD2; CDR3 protein: CASSTAGLATDTQYF; CDR3 DNA: TGTGCCAGCAGCACCGCGGGACTAGCGACAGATACGCAGTATTTT
clone size: few; J gene: TRBJ1-5; V gene: TRBV2; D gene: .; CDR3 protein: CASSEVGSTPQPQHF; CDR3 DNA: TGTGCCAGCAGTGAAGTGGGTAGTACCCCTCAGCCCCAGCATTTT
clone size: many; J gene: TRBJ1-1; V gene: TRBV24-1; D gene: .; CDR3 protein: CATSDLQGYEAFF; CDR3 DNA: TGTGCCACCAGTGATTTACAAGGGTATGAAGCTTTCTTT
clone size: many; J gene: TRBJ1-2; V gene: TRBV24-1; D gene: .; CDR3 protein: CATSEAGIHHGYTF; CDR3 DNA: TGTGCCACCAGTGAGGCAGGGATCCACCATGGCTACACCTTC
clone size: few; J gene: TRBJ2-7; V gene: TRBV7-9; D gene: .; CDR3 protein: CASSPWGSAAYEQYF; CDR3 DNA: TGTGCCAGCAGCCCTTGGGGTAGCGCAGCCTACGAGCAGTACTTC
clone size: few; J gene: TRBJ2-4; V gene: TRBV7-9; D gene: TRBD1; CDR3 protein: CASSLLWDRKNIQYF; CDR3 DNA: TGTGCCAGCAGCTTACTTTGGGACAGAAAAAACATTCAGTACTTC
clone size: many; J gene: TRBJ2-1; V gene: TRBV5-1; D gene: TRBD2; CDR3 protein: CASSPWEREGYNEQFF; CDR3 DNA: TGCGCCAGCAGCCCCTGGGAGCGGGAGGGGTACAATGAGCAGTTCTTC
clone size: many; J gene: TRBJ2-7; V gene: TRBV5-1; D gene: TRBD2; CDR3 protein: CASSLSKTSGYEQYF; CDR3 DNA: TGCGCCAGCAGCTTGTCGAAGACTAGCGGCTACGAGCAGTACTTC
clone size: .; J gene: TRBJ1-2; V gene: TRBV6-1; D gene: .; CDR3 protein: CASSNRADIYGYTF; CDR3 DNA: TGTGCCAGCAGTAACCGCGCCGACATCTATGGCTACACCTTC
clone size: .; J gene: TRBJ2-3; V gene: TRBV2; D gene: .; CDR3 protein: CASSDWGRSTDTQYF; CDR3 DNA: TGTGCCAGCAGTGATTGGGGCAGGAGCACAGATACGCAGTATTTT
clone size: .; J gene: TRBJ2-5; V gene: TRBV24-1; D gene: TRBD1; CDR3 protein: CATSAPGTVKQETQYF; CDR3 DNA: TGTGCCACCAGTGCCCCTGGGACAGTCAAACAAGAGACCCAGTACTTC
clone size: many; J gene: TRBJ1-5; V gene: TRBV18; D gene: .; CDR3 protein: CASSNGRQPQHF; CDR3 DNA: TGTGCCAGCTCAAACGGTCGCCAGCCCCAGCATTTT
clone size: many; J gene: TRBJ2-1; V gene: TRBV28; D gene: TRBD2; CDR3 protein: CASSKGGSYNEQFF; CDR3 DNA: TGTGCCAGCAGTAAGGGAGGGTCCTACAATGAGCAGTTCTTC
clone size: many; J gene: TRBJ1-1; V gene: TRBV20-1; D gene: .; CDR3 protein: CSARDRRDGYTEAFF; CDR3 DNA: TGCAGTGCTAGAGATAGGAGGGACGGATACACTGAAGCTTTCTTT
clone size: many; J gene: TRBJ2-5; V gene: TRBV2; D gene: .; CDR3 protein: CASRVQRGETQYF; CDR3 DNA: TGTGCCAGCAGGGTCCAACGCGGGGAGACCCAGTACTTC
clone size: .; J gene: TRBJ2-7; V gene: TRBV5-6; D gene: .; CDR3 protein: CASSLLNPHEQYF; CDR3 DNA: TGTGCCAGCAGCCTCCTGAACCCCCACGAGCAGTACTTC
clone size: few; J gene: TRBJ1-2; V gene: TRBV28; D gene: .; CDR3 protein: CASSSLRTENYGYTF; CDR3 DNA: TGTGCCAGCAGTTCCCTTAGGACAGAAAACTATGGCTACACCTTC
clone size: many; J gene: TRBJ2-1; V gene: TRBV20-1; D gene: TRBD2; CDR3 protein: CSARVVAGVGNEQFF; CDR3 DNA: TGCAGTGCTAGAGTGGTAGCGGGAGTCGGCAATGAGCAGTTCTTC
clone size: many; J gene: TRBJ2-5; V gene: TRBV5-1; D gene: TRBD2; CDR3 protein: CASSPSGSWETQYF; CDR3 DNA: TGCGCCAGCAGCCCTAGCGGGAGCTGGGAGACCCAGTACTTC
clone size: .; J gene: TRBJ2-1; V gene: TRBV5-1; D gene: TRBD1; CDR3 protein: CASSKGQGDFSHNEQFF; CDR3 DNA: TGCGCCAGCAGCAAAGGACAGGGAGACTTTAGCCACAATGAGCAGTTCTTC
clone size: many; J gene: TRBJ2-3; V gene: TRBV5-1; D gene: TRBD1; CDR3 protein: CASSLGQGATDTQYF; CDR3 DNA: TGCGCCAGCAGCTTGGGACAGGGGGCAACAGATACGCAGTATTTT
clone size: many; J gene: TRBJ1-5; V gene: TRBV11-3; D gene: .; CDR3 protein: CASSLDSTLNQPQHF; CDR3 DNA: TGTGCCAGCAGCTTAGATAGCACACTCAATCAGCCCCAGCATTTT
clone size: few; J gene: TRBJ2-1; V gene: TRBV6-1; D gene: .; CDR3 protein: CASSQLLAYEQFF; CDR3 DNA: TGTGCCAGCTCCCAGCTCCTGGCATATGAGCAGTTCTTC
clone size: few; J gene: TRBJ2-6; V gene: TRBV19; D gene: TRBD1; CDR3 protein: CASSPGDRGLSGANVLTF; CDR3 DNA: TGTGCCAGTAGTCCAGGGGACAGGGGGCTTTCTGGGGCCAACGTCCTGACTTTC
clone size: few; J gene: TRBJ1-2; V gene: TRBV3-1; D gene: .; CDR3 protein: CASSQDGQGYGYTF; CDR3 DNA: TGTGCCAGCAGCCAAGATGGGCAGGGCTATGGCTACACCTTC
clone size: many; J gene: TRBJ2-1; V gene: TRBV11-2; D gene: .; CDR3 protein: CASSLALNSYNEQFF; CDR3 DNA: TGTGCCAGCAGCTTAGCCCTAAACTCCTACAATGAGCAGTTCTTC